This TCR beta chain was documented in a study of blood T cell repertoires in COVID-19. At the level of the study: Donors in the United States, Italy and Spain gave samples during acute or convalescent COVID-19. Sources were T cells, B-cell-depleted T cells, or PBMCs; the material itself was cDNA or gDNA.

This clone showed up just once. CDR1 is SNHLY, CDR2 FYNNEI, per germline. Trimming left V 6 bases short and J 5 bases short, with 16 bases between. This CDR3 has 14 residues. As handled by the study authors: Nucleated cell counts were estimated from reference gene primer amplification. The table came from immunoSEQ multiplex PCR; TCRdb's copy has only in-frame clones and leaves some out. The DNA gave D and trimming, while V, J and clone size come from that table. Among about 150,000 clones listed, 85% to 90% were seen once. The source is a woman aged 55-70 years with active COVID-19. This chain uses TRBV2 with TRBJ1-2; D unresolved. Sequencing input: peripheral blood. This CDR3 is CASRAMTAAYGYTF. DNA of the CDR3: TGTGCCAGCAGAGCGATGACCGCGGCATATGGCTACACCTTC.